The 25 T cell receptor beta chains below all came from one sample that was sequenced in a study of OX40 agonist ivuxolimab in advanced cancers. TCRdb's table, derived via immunoSEQ multiplex PCR, lists solely in-frame clones and lacks some. The table lists 80,000 to 95,000 clones, roughly 93% of them singletons. Specimen: CD4+ or CD8+ T cells sorted from blood, collected in a trial of the OX40 agonist ivuxolimab. The receptors derive from an adult with an advanced solid tumor such as melanoma, head and neck, liver or kidney cancer.

V gene TRBV27 combines with J gene TRBJ1-1; TRBD1 matches at 11 bases. This CDR3 comprises 17 residues. In germline, CDR1 is MNHEY, CDR2 SMNVEV (reference sequence). V was clipped by 2 bases and J by 5 bases; unmatched bases: 10. The CDR3 spells CASSLEGTGGSWTEAFF. In nucleotides, the CDR3 is TGTGCCAGCAGTTTAGAGGGGACAGGGGGGAGTTGGACTGAAGCTTTCTTT.

The chain carries TRBV5-1 and TRBJ1-3, with D maybe TRBD1 (5 bases). Germline CDR1 SGHRS, CDR2 YFSETQ. The CDR3 runs 15 residues. The V end was cut by 0 bases, the J end by 6 bases, with 13 bases between. CDR3 sequence (DNA): TGCGCCAGCAGCTTGGGACAGACCTCGGAAAACACCATATATTTT. It codes for CASSLGQTSENTIYF.

This chain connects TRBV19 to TRBJ1-1, with a tentative D call TRBD1 (5 bases). CDR3 length equals 15 residues. The germline CDR1 and CDR2 sequences are LNHDA and SQIVND (reference sequence). Trimming took off 3 bases at V and 3 bases at J, with 14 bases between the two ends. The CDR3 coding sequence is TGTGCCAGTAGTATTCTGTCCCGGGGGGACACTGAAGCTTTCTTT. Its protein product is CASSILSRGDTEAFF.

The rearrangement links TRBV19 to TRBJ2-2, with D unclear. Germline V CDR1 and CDR2: LNHDA, SQIVND (reference sequence). The CDR3 extends over 14 amino acids. Between the trimmed V and J ends, which lost 5 bases and 6 bases, there was a span of 13 bases. CDR3 DNA: TGTGCCAGTAGTGAAACGGGTGGCTCCGGGGAGCTGTTTTTT. Its protein product is CASSETGGSGELFF.

The chain recombines TRBV5-4 with TRBJ2-2; D is uncertain. CDR3 length: 14 amino acids. Germline V gene lookup returns CDR1 SGHNT and CDR2 YYREEE (reference sequence). The V end was cut by 0 bases, the J end by 2 bases, with 5 bases between. CDR3 sequence reads: CASSLDRNTGELFF. CDR3 coding DNA: TGTGCCAGCAGCTTGGACAGAAACACCGGGGAGCTGTTTTTT.

The J gene is TRBJ2-2, the V gene TRBV27; D remains ambiguous. The CDR3 is made up of 13 amino acids. V dropped 3 bases and J dropped 8 bases, with 10 bases sitting between them. CDR1 is MNHEY, CDR2 SMNVEV, per germline (reference sequence). The CDR3 DNA sequence: TGTGCCAGCAGTTTTGCCCTTCGGGGGGAGCTGTTTTTT. It encodes CASSFALRGELFF.

The genes are TRBV7-3 and TRBJ2-2; D unresolved. Germline V CDR1 and CDR2: SGHTA, FQGTGA. The CDR3 has 14 residues. The V end lost 4 bases, the J end lost 7 bases, and 13 bases lay between the germline ends. CDR3 nucleotides: TGTGCCAGCAGCTCCGGTCCTTCGGGCGGGGAGCTGTTTTTT. It translates to CASSSGPSGGELFF.

The chain recombines TRBV30 with TRBJ2-7; D might be TRBD2 (5 bases). V dropped 1 base and J dropped 1 base, with 8 bases sitting between them. Germline CDR1 reads GTSNPN; CDR2 reads SVGIG (reference sequence). This CDR3 comprises 13 residues. DNA of the CDR3: TGTGCCTGGAGTGACCCGGGATCCTACGAGCAGTACTTC. Translation: CAWSDPGSYEQYF.

The rearrangement uses TRBV5-8 and TRBJ1-2; no clear D gene. The length of the CDR3 is 13 residues. V lost 2 bases, J lost 7 bases, and 12 bases lay in between. Germline V lookup: CDR1 SGHTS, CDR2 YDEGEE. The CDR3 here is CASSLILRGGYTF. The CDR3 DNA sequence: TGTGCCAGCAGCTTAATTCTTCGTGGTGGCTACACCTTC.

The rearrangement uses TRBV9 and TRBJ2-2; D call uncertain. Germline loops: CDR1 SGDLS, CDR2 YYNGEE. This CDR3 region has 14 residues. V was cut by 3 bases and J by 1 base, with 7 bases left in between. CDR3 in amino acids: CASSAPVNTGELFF. CDR3 DNA sequence: TGTGCCAGCAGCGCCCCGGTGAACACCGGGGAGCTGTTTTTT.

This rearrangement joins TRBV11-3 to TRBJ1-3, with D perhaps TRBD1 (5 bases). V was cut by 9 bases and J by 0 bases, with 18 bases left in between. The CDR3 is 16 residues long. Germline CDR1 is SGHNT and CDR2 is YENEEA. The CDR3 DNA reads as TGTGCCAGATCCTCTGGGGGGGAGAGCTCTGGAAACACCATATATTTT. Protein sequence: CARSSGGESSGNTIYF.

The chain recombines TRBV28 with TRBJ1-3; TRBD1 aligns across 9 bases. The J segment lost 3 bases and the V segment lost 5 bases, leaving 11 bases of the junction unmatched. In germline, CDR1 is MDHEN, CDR2 SYDVKM. The CDR3 covers 17 residues. The chain's CDR3 is CASSLRPTGGFGNTIYF. Written as DNA, the CDR3 is TGTGCCAGCAGTCTCCGCCCCACAGGGGGCTTTGGAAACACCATATATTTT.

This clone was picked up one time. The chain combines TRBV2 with TRBJ2-2; the D gene is possibly TRBD1 (5 bases). CDR1 SNHLY and CDR2 FYNNEI come from the germline V gene. Trimming cost V 5 bases and J 2 bases, with 15 bases left between them. There are 16 residues in the CDR3. The CDR3: CASSQQAGPNTGELFF. The DNA of the CDR3 is TGTGCCAGCAGTCAACAGGCAGGCCCTAACACCGGGGAGCTGTTTTTT.

The chain uses TRBV29-1 and TRBJ1-2; D possibly corresponds to TRBD1 (5 bases). Per the germline V gene, CDR1 is SQVTM and CDR2 is ANQGSEA. Trimming shortened V by 6 bases and J by 0 bases, and 11 bases separated the two germline ends. This CDR3 spans 13 amino acids. CDR3 sequence reads: CSVLGGTNYGYTF. The CDR3 region has the DNA TGCAGCGTCTTGGGGGGAACTAACTATGGCTACACCTTC.

In DNA form, the CDR3 reads TGTGCCAGCAGCTTAGTTGGGGGCCAGAGTAATGGCTACACCTTC. This sequence encodes CASSLVGGQSNGYTF. V gene TRBV7-2 combines with J gene TRBJ1-2, with D tentatively TRBD1 (6 bases). Germline lookup yields CDR1 SGHTA and CDR2 FQGNSA. The CDR3 runs to 15 residues. Between the trimmed V and J ends, which lost 1 base and 6 bases, there was a span of 15 bases.

The V gene is TRBV18, the J gene TRBJ1-3; D remains unclear. The CDR3 length is 16 residues. V dropped 2 bases and J dropped 0 bases, with 11 bases sitting between them. Germline V gene sequence: CDR1 KGHSH, CDR2 LQKENI. CDR3 loop: CASSPFDPPSGNTIYF. The CDR3 region has the DNA TGTGCCAGCTCACCATTTGACCCTCCCTCTGGAAACACCATATATTTT.

The CDR3 coding sequence is TGTGCCAGCAGCACACAACCCACACCGGTTGACTACACCTTC. As protein: CASSTQPTPVDYTF. The chain couples TRBV9 to TRBJ1-2; D is unclear. Trimming took off 4 bases at V and 10 bases at J, with 20 bases between the two ends. CDR1 and CDR2 from the germline V gene are SGDLS and YYNGEE. The CDR3 is 14 amino acids.

The J gene is TRBJ1-1, the V gene TRBV6-6; unclear D gene. The V gene's germline CDR1 is MNHNY and CDR2 SVGAGI (reference sequence). CDR3 length: 14 residues. The V end was cut by 6 bases, the J end by 1 base, with 12 bases between. The CDR3 DNA sequence: TGTGCCAGCAGCCAGCCAGGCCGGAACACTGAAGCTTTCTTT. Its translation is CASSQPGRNTEAFF.

The rearrangement joins TRBV15 to TRBJ1-4; no clear D. The CDR3 is 12 residues long. V lost 11 bases and J 5 bases, leaving 12 bases between the germline ends. Germline CDR1 reads LNHNV; CDR2 reads YYDKDF (reference sequence). The CDR3 sequence: CASAQPNEKLFF. The CDR3 DNA sequence: TGTGCCTCGGCCCAACCAAATGAAAAACTGTTTTTT.

The chain has TRBV2 and TRBJ1-2, with 8 bases fitting TRBD1. V shed 9 bases, J shed 10 bases, and the junction held 7 bases outside the gene matches. The length of the CDR3 is 11 residues. Germline values: CDR1 SNHLY, CDR2 FYNNEI. The CDR3 loop is CASGLDRDYTF. Written as DNA, the CDR3 is TGTGCCAGTGGTCTGGACAGGGACTACACCTTC.

The V call is TRBV21-1, the J call TRBJ2-7; the DNA was not used to check the table's D call, TRBD1. TRBV21-1 is a documented pseudogene. This CDR3 contains 8 residues. The chain's CDR3 is CASSVHYF. The CDR3, as DNA: TGTGCCAGCAGTGTACATTACTTC.

This clone was picked up one time. The rearrangement uses TRBV29-1 and TRBJ2-1, with 7 bases fitting TRBD1. CDR1 and CDR2 (germline): SQVTM, ANQGSEA. V was pared by 2 bases and J by 3 bases, with 4 bases of the junction left unmatched. The CDR3 totals 14 residues. The CDR3 protein is CSVESRGHYNEQFF. In DNA form, the CDR3 reads TGCAGCGTTGAATCGAGGGGGCACTACAATGAGCAGTTCTTC.

The chain recombines TRBV4-1 with TRBJ2-4; possible D gene TRBD2, 5 bases. Trimming took 2 bases from V and 0 from J, leaving 14 bases between them. The V gene's germline CDR1 is MGHRA and CDR2 YSYEKL. CDR3 size: 17 residues. CDR3 in amino acids: CASSQPTIGLAKNIQYF. The CDR3 coding sequence is TGCGCCAGCAGCCAACCGACTATCGGATTAGCCAAAAACATTCAGTACTTC.

This chain connects TRBV19 to TRBJ2-7; TRBD2 might be the D (6 bases). Trimming shortened V by 3 bases and J by 2 bases, and 11 bases separated the two germline ends. Germline lookup yields CDR1 LNHDA and CDR2 SQIVND (reference sequence). This CDR3 region has 14 residues. The CDR3 bases are TGTGCCAGTAGTATCTCCGGGAGCACCTACGAGCAGTACTTC. Translation gives CASSISGSTYEQYF.

The chain uses TRBV7-9 and TRBJ1-4; TRBD1 matches at 8 bases. The CDR3 covers 15 residues. Germline V lookup: CDR1 SEHNR, CDR2 FQNEAQ (reference sequence). The trim removed 1 base at V and 5 bases at J, leaving 3 bases unmatched. The CDR3 loop reads CASSLVGTGNEKLFF. CDR3 coding DNA: TGTGCCAGCAGCTTAGTGGGGACAGGAAATGAAAAACTGTTTTTT.